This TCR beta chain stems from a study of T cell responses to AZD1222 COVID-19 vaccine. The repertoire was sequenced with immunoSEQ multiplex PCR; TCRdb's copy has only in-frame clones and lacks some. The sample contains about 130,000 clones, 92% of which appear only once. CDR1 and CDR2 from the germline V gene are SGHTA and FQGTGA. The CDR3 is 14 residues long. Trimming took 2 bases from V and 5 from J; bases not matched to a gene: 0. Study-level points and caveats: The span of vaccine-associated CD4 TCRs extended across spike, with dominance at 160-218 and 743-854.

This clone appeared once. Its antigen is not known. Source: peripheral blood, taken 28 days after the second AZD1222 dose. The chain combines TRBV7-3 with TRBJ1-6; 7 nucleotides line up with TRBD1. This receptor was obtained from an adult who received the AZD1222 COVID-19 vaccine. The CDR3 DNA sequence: TGTGCCAGCAGCTTAGGGACAGATAATTCACCCCTCCACTTT. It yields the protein CASSLGTDNSPLHF.